The 14 T cell receptor beta chains given below trace back to one sample, sequenced in a study of blood T cells in healthy people across ages (dated by TCRdb to the mid-2010s). The library was produced with 5' RACE. Sequencing was performed on an Illumina HiSeq 2500. A second PCR of about 6 to 11 cycles was performed with a sample-barcoded 5' primer and a J-beta primer mix. The public reads were run again by TCRdb, first through fastp at Q25 and then through MiXCR, and only productive beta chains were kept. Under each unique CDR3 protein, matching rows form one entry showing the most common genes and DNA. The sample records 1.5 million to 2 million distinct CDR3 sequences, roughly a third of which are singletons. The ten largest clones take up around 10% of the sample. Sequencing was carried out using blood. The origin of the receptors is a woman in her 30s in good health.

This clonotype was detected only a few times. The V and J genes are TRBV7-9 and TRBJ1-1; tentative D call: TRBD1 (6 bases). The ends were cut back, 0 bases at V and 3 bases at J, with 11 bases in the middle. CDR3 length: 15 amino acids. CDR1 and CDR2 (germline): SEHNR, FQNEAQ (reference sequence). CDR3: CASSLAWGADTEAFF. CDR3 nucleotides: TGTGCCAGCAGCTTAGCTTGGGGGGCGGACACTGAAGCTTTCTTT.

The chain carries TRBV7-9 and TRBJ1-1; the D gene is possibly TRBD1 (5 bases). CDR1 is SEHNR and CDR2 is FQNEAQ in the germline V gene (reference sequence). CDR3 size: 14 residues. Trimming took off 1 base at V and 7 bases at J, with 13 bases between the two ends. DNA of the CDR3: TGTGCCAGCAGCTTAGAACTGGGGCAACTTGAAGCTTTCTTT. Translating gives CASSLELGQLEAFF.

Only a few counts were recorded for this clonotype. The germline gene is not matched at one end of the junction; a read error may be the cause. The V and J genes are TRBV29-1 and TRBJ2-3; 9 bases line up with TRBD1. Germline CDR1 is SQVTM and CDR2 is ANQGSEA. CDR3 length: 14 residues. The CDR3 region is CSVGGQGNTGTQYF. CDR3 DNA: TGCAGCGTTGGAGGACAGGGGAACACAGGTACGCAGTATTTT.

Turning to this clonotype: Since a much larger clone is just one base distant, this may be a read error. The chain joins TRBV29-1 to TRBJ2-7, with 7 bases lining up with TRBD1. The length of the CDR3 is 17 residues. With V trimmed by 7 bases and J by 5 bases, 23 bases remained unmatched. CDR1 and CDR2 from the germline V gene are SQVTM and ANQGSEA. The CDR3 spells CSAPLGRRDRACDEQYF. The CDR3 DNA reads TGCAGCGCCCCGTTGGGAAGACGAGACAGGGCCTGTGACGAGCAGTACTTC.

The table lists this clonotype with a few counts. The chain employs TRBV2 and TRBJ2-6, with a possible D match to TRBD2 (6 bases). From germline, CDR1 is SNHLY and CDR2 FYNNEI. CDR3 size: 14 residues. The V end lost 7 bases, the J end lost 0 bases, and 7 bases lay between the germline ends. CDR3 protein: CASIGGSGANVLTF. The CDR3 bases are TGTGCCAGCATCGGGGGCTCTGGGGCCAACGTCCTGACTTTC.

The gene calls are TRBV6-2 or TRBV6-3 and TRBJ1-5, with TRBD1 matching over 10 bases. Trimming removed 8 bases from V and 7 bases from J; junction bases left unmatched: 8. The CDR3 sequence is 14 residues long. From germline, CDR1 is MNHEY and CDR2 SVGEGT. In DNA, the CDR3 is TGTGCCAGCCGGACAGGGGGTTTGCTGCAGCCCCAGCATTTT. It specifies CASRTGGLLQPQHF.

In its sample, this clonotype was seen a few times. The chain employs TRBV9 and TRBJ2-3; D might be TRBD1 or TRBD2, each matching 5 bases. Germline V CDR1 and CDR2: SGDLS, YYNGEE. V lost 3 bases and J lost 4, with 12 bases in between. The CDR3 consists of 14 residues. The CDR3 DNA is TGTGCCAGCAGCGAACGTAGGGACCCAGATACGCAGTATTTT. Encoded protein: CASSERRDPDTQYF.

This chain uses TRBV7-2 with TRBJ2-7; TRBD2 matches 7 bases. The CDR3 has 18 residues. Germline loops: CDR1 SGHTA, CDR2 FQGNSA. The V and J ends lost 1 base and 0 bases, in that order; junction bases with no gene match: 12. The CDR3 DNA reads as TGTGCCAGCAGCTTAGAGAGCTCTAGCGGCACCTTCTCCTACGAGCAGTACTTC. Residues: CASSLESSSGTFSYEQYF.

The DNA for the CDR3 is TGCAGTGCTCGCATTACTGGACAGGACATATCACCCCTCCACTTT. It specifies CSARITGQDISPLHF. The chain employs TRBV20-1 and TRBJ1-6; 7 positions agree with TRBD1. The V and J ends lost 5 bases and 10 bases, in that order; junction bases with no gene match: 14. This CDR3 is 15 amino acids long. Germline V gives CDR1 DFQATT, CDR2 SNEGSKA (reference sequence).

V gene TRBV28 combines with J gene TRBJ2-3; TRBD1 is a possible D gene (6 bases). The CDR3 covers 14 residues. Germline CDR1 MDHEN, CDR2 SYDVKM. V shed 11 bases and J shed 2 bases, with 17 bases lying between them. The CDR3 sequence: CAVMGARDTDTQYF. As DNA, the CDR3 is TGTGCCGTTATGGGGGCCCGAGACACAGATACGCAGTATTTT.

This clonotype showed up just once. CDR3 region: CASSPAGHRYEQYF. In DNA form, the CDR3 reads TGTGCCAGCAGTCCGGCCGGACATCGCTACGAGCAGTACTTC. The J gene is TRBJ2-7, the V gene TRBV13; D perhaps matches TRBD1 (5 bases). The CDR3 runs to 14 residues. The germline V and J ends were trimmed by 6 bases and 3 bases, with 15 bases remaining between them. Germline V lookup: CDR1 PRHDT, CDR2 FYEKMQ (reference sequence).

The genes are TRBV5-5 and TRBJ2-5; the D is unclear. This CDR3 has 13 amino acids. Trimming stripped 0 bases from V and 7 bases from J, with 10 bases between. The germline V gene has CDR1 SGHKS and CDR2 YYEKEE (reference sequence). The DNA for the CDR3 is TGTGCCAGCAGCTTGGAAGGCCCGGGGACCCAGTACTTC. This translates into CASSLEGPGTQYF.

This clonotype was seen more than once but under ten times. The V and J genes are TRBV4-1 and TRBJ2-1; the match to TRBD1 covers 9 bases. CDR1 and CDR2 (germline): MGHRA, YSYEKL. CDR3 length equals 15 residues. V was clipped by 2 bases and J by 8 bases; unmatched bases: 7. The CDR3, as DNA: TGCGCCAGCAGCCAACAGGGACAGGGAAATCATGAGCAGTTCTTC. Its translation: CASSQQGQGNHEQFF.

CDR3 loop: CASSLWAGQGPYEQYF. CDR3 nucleotides: TGTGCCAGCAGCTTATGGGCGGGACAGGGCCCCTACGAGCAGTACTTC. The gene calls are TRBV11-2 and TRBJ2-7; 9 bases align to TRBD1. The V segment lost 2 bases and the J segment 2 bases; nucleotides outside the gene matches: 7. The CDR3 extends over 16 amino acids. The germline gives CDR1 SGHAT, CDR2 FQNNGV.